Given below is one T cell receptor (beta chain) in context. As yet, its antigen is unknown. Trimming shortened V by 5 bases and J by 8 bases, and 13 bases separated the two germline ends. The CDR3 is made up of 13 amino acids. The germline V gene has CDR1 MNHEY and CDR2 SMNVEV (reference sequence). This specimen belongs to a study of beta chain features in type 1 diabetes. Whole-study findings and limits: All four CD4+ subsets from Type 1 diabetes patients carried moderately but significantly shorter TCRB CDR3s.

Blood was collected once per donor into heparin, averaging about 116 mL. TCRB transcripts that were expressed got sequenced, as all of the isolated RNA had been reverse transcribed. TCRdb's table, derived via immunoSEQ multiplex PCR, lists solely in-frame clones and lacks some. The table shows 250,000 to 300,000 clones, with roughly a quarter occurring only once. This TCR derives from a woman between 25 and 40 years old with type 1 diabetes. The gene calls are TRBV27 and TRBJ2-1; tentatively, D is TRBD2 (5 bases). Sequencing was carried out using naive CD4+ T cells from blood. In DNA, the CDR3 is TGTGCCAGCAGTAGTCCTAGCTCTGATGAGCAGTTCTTC. This sequence encodes CASSSPSSDEQFF.